These 21 T cell receptor beta chains were all obtained from the same sample, sequenced in a study of OX40 agonist ivuxolimab in advanced cancers. The method was immunoSEQ multiplex PCR; TCRdb's version includes in-frame clones alone and lacks a portion of them. The repertoire has roughly 66,000 clones, approximately 83% of them found once; the top ten carry less than 0.9%. The sample consisted of CD4+ or CD8+ T cells sorted from blood, taken in a trial of the OX40 agonist ivuxolimab. These receptors all stem from an adult with an advanced solid tumor such as melanoma, head and neck, liver or kidney cancer.

This clone was seen a single time. Here the CDR3 DNA reads TGTGCCAGCAGCACGGGGGTCGCTAGCTCTACCGAGCAGTACTTC. Translation gives CASSTGVASSTEQYF. The chain couples TRBV5-4 to TRBJ2-5; possibly TRBD2 for D (6 bases). The DNA end favors TRBJ2-7, so the J call may be wrong. The CDR3 has 15 residues. The V gene's germline CDR1 is SGHNT and CDR2 YYREEE (reference sequence).

V and J are TRBV13 and TRBJ2-3; tentative D call: TRBD2 (6 bases). Germline lookup yields CDR1 PRHDT and CDR2 FYEKMQ (reference sequence). V dropped 3 bases and J dropped 6 bases, with 13 bases sitting between them. The CDR3 runs 14 residues. CDR3 amino acids: CASSLFGGEDTQYF. The CDR3 DNA follows: TGTGCCAGCAGCTTGTTTGGAGGGGAGGATACGCAGTATTTT. The full variable domain, its missing parts supplied by reference TRBV13 and TRBJ2-3, is AAGVIQSPRHLIKEKRETATLKCYPIPRHDTVYWYQQGPGQDPQFLISFYEKMQSDKGSIPDRFSAQQFSDYHSELNMSSLELGDSALYFCASSLFGGEDTQYFGPGTRLTVL.

This chain connects TRBV5-1 to TRBJ1-3, with D unclear. CDR1 is SGHRS, CDR2 YFSETQ, per germline. The CDR3 consists of 14 residues. V was pared by 5 bases and J by 4 bases, with 13 bases between. CDR3: CASRRILGGNTIYF. CDR3 nucleotides: TGCGCCAGCAGAAGGATTTTGGGGGGAAACACCATATATTTT.

The gene calls are TRBV4-2 and TRBJ1-2, with TRBD1 matching over 11 bases. Germline-derived CDR1 and CDR2 are LGHNA and YNFKEQ. This CDR3 is 15 amino acids long. V was pared by 0 bases and J by 7 bases, with 4 bases of the junction left unmatched. CDR3 sequence: CASSQDRTGGFGYTF. Written as DNA, the CDR3 is TGTGCCAGCAGCCAAGATCGGACAGGGGGCTTTGGCTACACCTTC.

V usage is TRBV28 and J usage is TRBJ2-3, with a weak D call TRBD1 (6 bases). The germline CDR1 and CDR2 sequences are MDHEN and SYDVKM. The V gene lost 7 bases and the J gene lost 0 bases, with 17 bases spanning the gap. The CDR3 is 16 residues long. CDR3 DNA sequence: TGTGCCAGCACCTCCCCGAGGGGGATTAGCACAGATACGCAGTATTTT. Its translation is CASTSPRGISTDTQYF. Full variable domain (missing parts from reference TRBV28 and TRBJ2-3): DVKVTQSSRYLVKRTGEKVFLECVQDMDHENMFWYRQDPGLGLRLIYFSYDVKMKEKGDIPEGYSVSREKKERFSLILESASTNQTSMYLCASTSPRGISTDTQYFGPGTRLTVL.

Of note for this clone: One end of the junction varies from germline; a read error may be responsible. V gene TRBV7-2 combines with J gene TRBJ1-2; weak D call: TRBD1 (5 bases). Per germline, CDR1 SGHTA and CDR2 FQGNSA. The CDR3 is 13 amino acids. The CDR3 sequence is CASSLPGYYGHTF. The CDR3 DNA reads TGTGCCAGCAGCTTACCAGGGTACTATGGCCACACCTTC.

Written as DNA, the CDR3 is TGTGCCAGCTCACCACCTTGGGGGGAAGAGACCCAGTACTTC. Protein sequence: CASSPPWGEETQYF. The chain uses TRBV18 and TRBJ2-5; perhaps TRBD2 as D (6 bases). The V gene lost 0 bases and the J gene lost 3 bases, with 8 bases spanning the gap. This CDR3 is 14 amino acids long. Germline-derived CDR1 and CDR2 are KGHSH and LQKENI.

This clone has just a few counts. The chain uses TRBV20-1 and TRBJ1-1; maybe TRBD1 (5 bases). Germline V gene data show CDR1 as DFQATT and CDR2 as SNEGSKA (reference sequence). V gave up 6 bases and J gave up 7 bases, with 9 bases separating them. The CDR3 covers 10 residues. The DNA of the CDR3 is TGCAGTGCGTTGACAGTTGAAGCTTTCTTT. Protein product: CSALTVEAFF.

This chain joins TRBV6-1 and TRBJ1-1; 10 nucleotides align to TRBD1. The V gene's germline CDR1 is MNHNS and CDR2 SASEGT. This CDR3 has 14 residues. The junction had 1 base not matched to a gene; V was cut back by 3 bases and J by 3 bases. The CDR3: CASSDGQGDTEAFF. In DNA, the CDR3 is TGTGCCAGCAGTGACGGACAGGGGGACACTGAAGCTTTCTTT.

The rearrangement links TRBV5-4 to TRBJ2-2; 10 bases line up with TRBD2. Per the germline V gene, CDR1 is SGHNT and CDR2 is YYREEE (reference sequence). The V segment lost 4 bases and the J segment 8 bases; nucleotides outside the gene matches: 14. There are 17 residues in the CDR3. This CDR3 reads CASSVGDRTSGRGELFF. CDR3 nucleotides: TGTGCCAGCAGCGTCGGCGACCGGACTAGCGGTAGGGGGGAGCTGTTTTTT.

This clone is labeled medium-sized. CDR3 nucleotides: TGTGCCAGCAGCTTTCAATCGACAGGGGCCTATGAGCAGTTCTTC. Protein product: CASSFQSTGAYEQFF. V and J are TRBV11-1 and TRBJ2-1; 8 positions agree with TRBD1. The CDR3 runs to 15 residues. The J segment lost 8 bases and the V segment lost 3 bases, leaving 9 bases of the junction unmatched. Germline V gene lookup returns CDR1 SGHAT and CDR2 FQDESV (reference sequence).

The V gene is TRBV4-1, the J gene TRBJ2-1; 12 bases line up with TRBD2. After removal of 0 bases from V and 0 bases from J, the junction contained 9 bases not matched to a gene. The CDR3 has 20 residues. CDR1 and CDR2 from the germline V gene are MGHRA and YSYEKL. The CDR3 nucleotides are TGCGCCAGCAGCCAAGAAGGGACTAGCGGGTCGATTAGCTCCTACAATGAGCAGTTCTTC. This encodes CASSQEGTSGSISSYNEQFF.

The rearrangement joins TRBV27 to TRBJ1-5; TRBD1 matches at 8 bases. Per germline, CDR1 MNHEY and CDR2 SMNVEV (reference sequence). This CDR3 is 14 amino acids long. Unmatched junction bases numbered 1, after V lost 2 bases and J lost 4 bases. The CDR3 sequence: CASSLQGANQPQHF. The CDR3 DNA follows: TGTGCCAGCAGTTTACAGGGGGCGAATCAGCCCCAGCATTTT.

The chain combines TRBV6-6 with TRBJ1-3; 7 nucleotides align to TRBD1. Germline CDR1 and CDR2: MNHNY and SVGAGI (reference sequence). The CDR3 covers 15 residues. The trim removed 6 bases at V and 6 bases at J, leaving 11 bases unmatched. CDR3 nucleotides: TGTGCCAGCAGCCGAAGAGGGACAGCTCTAAACACCATATATTTT. This translates into CASSRRGTALNTIYF.

This clone has only one observation. The chain couples TRBV2 to TRBJ2-7, with 9 bases that match TRBD1. The CDR3 loop spans 18 amino acids. Trimming at V came to 6 bases and at J to 2 bases, leaving 17 bases not matched to a gene. Germline assignment: CDR1 SNHLY and CDR2 FYNNEI. The CDR3 sequence is CASSRRGNRGRRTYEQYF. As DNA, the CDR3 is TGTGCCAGCAGCCGTCGGGGGAACAGGGGGCGGCGCACCTACGAGCAGTACTTC. Complete variable domain (other parts from reference TRBV2 and TRBJ2-7): EPEVTQTPSHQVTQMGQEVILRCVPISNHLYFYWYRQILGQKVEFLVSFYNNEISEKSEIFDDQFSVERPDGSNFTLKIRSTKLEDSAMYFCASSRRGNRGRRTYEQYFGPGTRLTVT.

The rearrangement links TRBV10-3 to TRBJ2-7, with D perhaps TRBD1 (6 bases). The CDR3 is made up of 12 amino acids. The germline CDR1 and CDR2 sequences are ENHRY and SYGVKD. The V and J ends lost 11 bases and 2 bases respectively, with 13 bases between them. The CDR3: CAASGATYEQYF. The CDR3 nucleotides are TGTGCCGCGTCAGGGGCCACCTACGAGCAGTACTTC.

The J gene is TRBJ2-3, the V gene TRBV4-1, with D possibly TRBD1 on 5 matching bases. V was pared by 2 bases and J by 4 bases, with 7 bases between. Germline CDR1 and CDR2: MGHRA and YSYEKL. This CDR3 is 13 amino acids long. CDR3 sequence reads: CASSQWGPDTQYF. The CDR3 nucleotides are TGCGCCAGCAGCCAATGGGGCCCAGATACGCAGTATTTT.

The chain carries TRBV10-2 and TRBJ1-2; possible D gene TRBD1, 5 bases. This CDR3 has 13 residues. CDR1 WSHSY and CDR2 SAAADI come from the germline V gene. V was clipped by 4 bases and J by 3 bases, with 9 bases between them. CDR3: CASSGGDHYGYTF. DNA for the CDR3: TGCGCCAGCAGTGGGGGGGATCACTATGGCTACACCTTC.

The gene calls are TRBV6-6 and TRBJ1-3; tentatively, D is TRBD1 (5 bases). Germline-derived CDR1 and CDR2 are MNHNY and SVGAGI (reference sequence). Between the trimmed V and J ends, which lost 2 bases and 2 bases, there was a span of 10 bases. This CDR3 spans 15 amino acids. The CDR3 sequence: CASSYEGVTGNTIYF. The CDR3 coding sequence is TGTGCCAGCAGTTACGAAGGGGTCACTGGAAACACCATATATTTT.

This chain links TRBV18 with TRBJ2-6; D remains unclear. CDR1 is KGHSH and CDR2 is LQKENI in the germline V gene. This CDR3 spans 13 amino acids. The V end was cut by 7 bases, the J end by 0 bases, with 4 bases between. DNA for the CDR3: TGTGCCAGCTACCCCTCTGGGGCCAACGTCCTGACTTTC. The encoded protein is CASYPSGANVLTF. The full variable domain, completed using reference TRBV18 and TRBJ2-6, is NAGVMQNPRHLVRRRGQEARLRCSPMKGHSHVYWYRQLPEEGLKFMVYLQKENIIDESGMPKERFSAEFPKEGPSILRIQQVVRGDSAAYFCASYPSGANVLTFGAGSRLTVL.

The rearrangement links TRBV5-4 to TRBJ2-1; perhaps TRBD2 as D (5 bases). V lost 4 bases and J lost 0, with 17 bases in between. This CDR3 has 17 amino acids. Germline lookup yields CDR1 SGHNT and CDR2 YYREEE (reference sequence). CDR3 in DNA: TGTGCCAGCAGCCAAGGAGGAACGGTCTTCTCCTACAATGAGCAGTTCTTC. This gives the protein CASSQGGTVFSYNEQFF.